This TCR beta chain was sequenced in a study of post-analysis software for immune sequencing data. General study findings and limits: With TRBV5-6, TRBV5-1 and TRBV20-1 included, about five TRBV segments were more frequent in patients than in controls.

This CDR3 is 16 amino acids long. Germline V lookup: CDR1 DFQATT, CDR2 SNEGSKA (reference sequence). Trimming cost V 4 bases and J 0 bases, with 19 bases left between them. This clonotype appeared a few times. Its specificity is not known. Unique molecular identifiers had been added to the TCR beta cDNA libraries. TCRdb recomputed calls from the PCR reads with MiXCR, one row per CDR3 protein. The repertoire consists of 380,000 or so distinct CDR3 sequences, with 30% to 45% occurring once and the leading ten covering around an eighth. The V gene is TRBV20-1, the J gene TRBJ2-7; D is perhaps TRBD2 (7 bases). Sequences were obtained from blood. The receptor comes from a girl between 10 and 17 years old with multiple sclerosis. This CDR3 reads CSAMEEAGAPSYEQYF. The CDR3 DNA sequence: TGCAGTGCTATGGAAGAGGCGGGGGCCCCCTCCTACGAGCAGTACTTC.